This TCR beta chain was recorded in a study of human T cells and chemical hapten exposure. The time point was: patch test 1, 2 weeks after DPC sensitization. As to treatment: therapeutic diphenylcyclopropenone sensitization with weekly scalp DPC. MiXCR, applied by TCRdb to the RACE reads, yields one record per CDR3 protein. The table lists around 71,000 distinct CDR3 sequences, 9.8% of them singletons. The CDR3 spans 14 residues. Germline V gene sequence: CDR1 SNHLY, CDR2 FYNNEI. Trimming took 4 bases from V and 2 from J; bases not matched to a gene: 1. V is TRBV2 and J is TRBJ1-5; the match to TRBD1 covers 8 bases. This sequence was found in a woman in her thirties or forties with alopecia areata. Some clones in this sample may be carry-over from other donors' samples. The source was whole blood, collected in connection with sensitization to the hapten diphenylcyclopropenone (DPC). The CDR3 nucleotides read TGTGCCAGCAGTGCGACAGGGGGCAATCAGCCCCAGCATTTT. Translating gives CASSATGGNQPQHF.